Presented here are 24 T cell receptor beta chains from one specimen sequenced in a study of blood T cell repertoires in COVID-19. Repertoires were generated with immunoSEQ multiplex PCR, while TCRdb's copy carries only in-frame clones and drops some. The sample gives fewer than 300,000 clones, approximately 90% of which show up once; about 6% is in the top ten. The sequenced material came from peripheral blood. Receptor source: a woman in her forties or fifties with COVID-19, enrolled during active disease.

The chain combines TRBV30 with TRBJ1-3, with 9 bases that match TRBD1. Trimming removed 2 bases from V and 2 bases from J; junction bases left unmatched: 10. Germline CDR1 and CDR2: GTSNPN and SVGIG (reference sequence). This CDR3 has 17 amino acids. The CDR3 protein is CAWSLLTGGSPGNTIYF. The CDR3, as DNA: TGTGCCTGGAGTCTCTTAACAGGGGGCTCCCCTGGAAACACCATATATTTT.

The rearrangement uses TRBV19 and TRBJ2-7, with unresolved D. Per germline, CDR1 LNHDA and CDR2 SQIVND (reference sequence). The CDR3 is 14 residues long. V lost 5 bases to trimming and J lost 0 bases, with 11 bases between them. CDR3 bases: TGTGCCAGTAGTCCAGGTTTTGGCTCCTACGAGCAGTACTTC. This sequence encodes CASSPGFGSYEQYF.

The chain joins TRBV24-1 to TRBJ2-3; D perhaps matches TRBD1 (5 bases). V shed 2 bases and J shed 3 bases, with 8 bases lying between them. Germline V lookup: CDR1 KGHDR, CDR2 SFDVKD. The CDR3 consists of 14 residues. CDR3 protein: CATSDSGLTDTQYF. CDR3 sequence (DNA): TGTGCCACCAGTGATTCAGGGTTAACAGATACGCAGTATTTT.

The chain has TRBV3-1 (or the pseudogene TRBV3-2) and TRBJ2-7, with D maybe TRBD2 (6 bases). This CDR3 is built from 16 residues. Looked up from germline, CDR1 is LGHDT and CDR2 is YNNKEL (reference sequence). V was shortened by 1 base and J by 6 bases, with 19 bases between the two germline ends. DNA of the CDR3: TGTGCCAGCAGCCAAGGGAGGGCCGTAGCAAAGGGCGAGCAGTACTTC. This gives the protein CASSQGRAVAKGEQYF.

The rearrangement joins TRBV11-2 to TRBJ1-1, with D possibly matching TRBD1 (6 bases). The length of the CDR3 is 14 residues. V lost 5 bases and J 2 bases, leaving 12 bases between the germline ends. Looked up from germline, CDR1 is SGHAT and CDR2 is FQNNGV. DNA of the CDR3: TGTGCCAGCAGCCAAGGGACACGCAACACTGAAGCTTTCTTT. Amino acid sequence: CASSQGTRNTEAFF.

The chain uses TRBV29-1 and TRBJ2-7, with D possibly matching TRBD1 (6 bases). The CDR3 extends over 12 amino acids. Looked up from germline, CDR1 is SQVTM and CDR2 is ANQGSEA. V shed 6 bases and J shed 3 bases, with 12 bases lying between them. CDR3 nucleotides: TGCAGCGTAGCAAAACAGGGCTACGAGCAGTACTTC. This sequence encodes CSVAKQGYEQYF.

This clone was recorded at least ten times. V usage is TRBV7-9 and J usage is TRBJ1-2; 11 positions match TRBD1. J gave up 3 bases and V 1 base, and 7 bases lay outside the gene matches. Germline V gives CDR1 SEHNR, CDR2 FQNEAQ (reference sequence). CDR3 length equals 17 residues. CDR3 sequence (DNA): TGTGCCAGCAGCTTAGGGGCCGGACAGGGGGCCTACTATGGCTACACCTTC. Amino acids: CASSLGAGQGAYYGYTF.

There are a few counts of this clone. V and J are TRBV5-1 and TRBJ2-2; TRBD1 aligns across 8 bases. Germline V gene lookup returns CDR1 SGHRS and CDR2 YFSETQ. V lost 7 bases and J lost 7; bases outside the gene matches: 6. This CDR3 region has 13 residues. CDR3 sequence (DNA): TGCGCCAGCCACCAGGGGGCAGGCGGGGAGCTGTTTTTT. Protein product: CASHQGAGGELFF.

V and J are TRBV6-5 and TRBJ2-3; D is possibly TRBD1 (6 bases). This CDR3 spans 14 amino acids. Germline CDR1 MNHEY, CDR2 SVGAGI. The germline V and J ends were trimmed by 8 bases and 2 bases, with 14 bases remaining between them. CDR3 in amino acids: CASAQQGSTDTQYF. DNA of the CDR3: TGTGCCAGCGCACAACAGGGTTCCACAGATACGCAGTATTTT.

The V call is TRBV19, the J call TRBJ2-4, with TRBD2 matching 13 bases. The CDR3 is made up of 17 amino acids. From germline, CDR1 is LNHDA and CDR2 SQIVND (reference sequence). V shed 3 bases and J 2 bases; nucleotides not matched to a gene: 4. As DNA, the CDR3 is TGTGCCAGTAGTATGAGGACTAGCGGGAGCCCCAAAAACATTCAGTACTTC. This encodes CASSMRTSGSPKNIQYF.

This clone was found once. The chain couples TRBV5-4 to TRBJ2-7, with 8 bases that match TRBD1. Germline loops: CDR1 SGHNT, CDR2 YYREEE (reference sequence). With V trimmed by 3 bases and J by 1 base, 3 bases remained unmatched. The CDR3 is 14 residues long. CDR3 DNA sequence: TGTGCCAGCAGCTCGGGGACAGGATCCTACGAGCAGTACTTC. This gives the protein CASSSGTGSYEQYF.

This clone was seen only a few times. The chain carries TRBV3-1 (or the pseudogene TRBV3-2) and TRBJ2-2, with TRBD1 matching over 7 bases. From germline, CDR1 is LGHDT and CDR2 YNNKEL (reference sequence). The CDR3 has 15 amino acids. V dropped 5 bases and J dropped 2; count of bases not matched to a gene: 5. This CDR3 reads CASSRQGQNTGELFF. The CDR3 DNA is TGTGCCAGCAGCAGACAGGGACAAAACACCGGGGAGCTGTTTTTT.

The V gene is TRBV19, the J gene TRBJ2-3, with D uncertain. The germline V gene has CDR1 LNHDA and CDR2 SQIVND (reference sequence). The CDR3 runs to 14 residues. V was trimmed by 10 bases and J by 3 bases, leaving 17 bases between them. In DNA, the CDR3 is TGTGCCACCCCCAGGCGTATTAAGACAGATACGCAGTATTTT. It is translated as CATPRRIKTDTQYF.

CDR3 sequence reads: CAWVGGMNTGELFF. Here the CDR3 DNA reads TGTGCCTGGGTAGGCGGGATGAACACCGGGGAGCTGTTTTTT. The J gene is TRBJ2-2, the V gene TRBV30; perhaps TRBD2 as D (6 bases). CDR3 length: 14 amino acids. CDR1 GTSNPN and CDR2 SVGIG come from the germline V gene (reference sequence). Trimming removed 5 bases from V and 1 base from J, with 11 bases in between. The full variable domain, with the rest looked up from reference TRBV30 and TRBJ2-2, is SQTIHQWPATLVQPVGSPLSLECTVEGTSNPNLYWYRQAAGRGLQLLFYSVGIGQISSEVPQNLSASRPQDRQFILSSKKLLLSDSGFYLCAWVGGMNTGELFFGEGSRLTVL.

Here the CDR3 DNA reads TGTGCCGCAGGAGGATACAATGAGCAGTTCTTC. This gives the protein CAAGGYNEQFF. This chain uses TRBV19 with TRBJ2-1; the D gene is possibly TRBD2 (5 bases). V lost 11 bases and J 4 bases, leaving 9 bases between the germline ends. CDR3 length: 11 residues. Germline CDR1 and CDR2: LNHDA and SQIVND (reference sequence).

This chain links TRBV27 with TRBJ1-1; D not resolved. The germline CDR1 and CDR2 sequences are MNHEY and SMNVEV (reference sequence). Trimming took 0 bases from V and 5 from J, leaving 13 bases between them. The CDR3 is 15 residues long. CDR3 residues: CASSLSRFDRTEAFF. In DNA, the CDR3 is TGTGCCAGCAGTTTATCGAGATTCGATCGGACTGAAGCTTTCTTT.

The gene calls are TRBV5-6 and TRBJ1-1; D is uncertain. The CDR3 consists of 14 residues. Germline loops: CDR1 SGHDT, CDR2 YYEEEE. V dropped 1 base and J dropped 1 base, with 8 bases sitting between them. CDR3 coding DNA: TGTGCCAGCAGCTTGACCTCAGGGAACACTGAAGCTTTCTTT. Protein product: CASSLTSGNTEAFF.

This clone was observed once. The chain is built from TRBV5-6 and TRBJ1-2; D gene uncertain. The V gene's germline CDR1 is SGHDT and CDR2 YYEEEE. The ends were cut back, 0 bases at V and 0 bases at J, with 3 bases in the middle. The CDR3 runs 13 residues. Here the CDR3 reads CASSLVANYGYTF. In DNA, the CDR3 is TGTGCCAGCAGCTTGGTCGCTAACTATGGCTACACCTTC.

The chain employs TRBV30 and TRBJ1-2; possible D gene TRBD1, 6 bases. This CDR3 is 14 amino acids long. Per germline, CDR1 GTSNPN and CDR2 SVGIG (reference sequence). Trimming stripped 8 bases from V and 7 bases from J, with 23 bases between. The CDR3 nucleotides are TGTGCCACCCGACAGGAGGAGAGGTTAGGTGGCTACACCTTC. It codes for CATRQEERLGGYTF.

This clone occurred once. V gene TRBV9 combines with J gene TRBJ2-7, with TRBD2 identical over 7 bases. This CDR3 is 17 amino acids long. The V gene end was trimmed by 0 bases and the J gene end by 1 base; junction bases not matched to a gene: 10. Germline lookup yields CDR1 SGDLS and CDR2 YYNGEE. CDR3 amino acids: CASSVGLAGSHSYEQYF. CDR3 coding DNA: TGTGCCAGCAGCGTAGGGTTAGCGGGTTCCCATTCCTACGAGCAGTACTTC.

This clone was detected once. This chain uses TRBV27 with TRBJ1-2; D remains unclear. This CDR3 has 11 amino acids. V lost 6 bases, J lost 7 bases, and 9 bases lay in between. Per germline, CDR1 MNHEY and CDR2 SMNVEV (reference sequence). The CDR3 coding sequence is TGTGCCAGCAGCAGACTTGGTGGCTACACCTTC. It is translated as CASSRLGGYTF.

In its sample, this clone was seen once. The DNA of the CDR3 is TGTGCCACCAGCAGAGAATACAGGGGGCGAGGCGGCAATCAGCCCCAGCATTTT. As protein: CATSREYRGRGGNQPQHF. This chain uses TRBV15 with TRBJ1-5; TRBD1 matches at 9 bases. The CDR3 totals 18 residues. Germline V lookup: CDR1 LNHNV, CDR2 YYDKDF (reference sequence). J lost 2 bases, V lost 0 bases, and 8 bases had no gene match. Combining the CDR3 with reference TRBV15 and TRBJ1-5 gives the whole variable domain DAMVIQNPRYQVTQFGKPVTLSCSQTLNHNVMYWYQQKSSQAPKLLFHYYDKDFNNEADTPDNFQSRRPNTSFCFLDIRSPGLGDTAMYLCATSREYRGRGGNQPQHFGDGTRLSIL.

The chain employs TRBV7-9 and TRBJ2-1, with unresolved D. Per germline, CDR1 SEHNR and CDR2 FQNEAQ (reference sequence). This CDR3 region has 14 residues. V lost 2 bases, J lost 6 bases, and 11 bases lay in between. The CDR3 DNA reads TGTGCCAGCAGCTTAATAGTGTCTAGCAATGAGCAGTTCTTC. This encodes CASSLIVSSNEQFF.

In DNA, the CDR3 is TGTGCCAGCTCACCAGCTAGCGGGAGCTCAGATACGCAGTATTTT. Its translation is CASSPASGSSDTQYF. The V call is TRBV18, the J call TRBJ2-3, with TRBD2 identical over 10 bases. After removal of 2 bases from V and 4 bases from J, the junction contained 3 bases not matched to a gene. This CDR3 contains 15 residues. The V gene's germline CDR1 is KGHSH and CDR2 LQKENI.